This entry concerns a single T cell receptor (beta chain). The antigen is undetermined. The sample comes from a study of cytomegalovirus exposure and HLA in healthy donors. Study results and limitations: While the bulk of TCR sequences proved rare, some public TCRs turned up in many donors. HLA alleles were associated with 15,000 to 20,000 TCR beta sequences in a later analysis at 0.05 false discovery rate.

The PCR ran on 60 Vbeta and 13 Jbeta primers. The protocol was immunoSEQ multiplex PCR, while the TCRdb copy is restricted to in-frame clones and leaves out a portion. The data hold roughly 180,000 clones, with roughly 84% observed a single time. With 0 bases removed from V and 6 bases from J, the gap between germline ends came to 11 bases. CDR3 length: 14 residues. Per the germline V gene, CDR1 is LNHNV and CDR2 is YYDKDF (reference sequence). The receptor's source is a girl aged 2-9 years in good health and CMV-seropositive. Material for sequencing was PBMCs. The rearrangement uses TRBV15 and TRBJ1-1; no definite D call. CDR3 in amino acids: CATSRDLSSAEAFF. CDR3 sequence (DNA): TGTGCCACCAGCAGAGATCTTAGCAGCGCTGAAGCTTTCTTT.